What follows describes a single TCR beta chain. Its binding antigen is unknown. No base-level quality is on record; no much larger clone is a single base apart. Interpreted using the paper, the time point label stands for: less than 30 weeks on oral tofacitinib. The treatment or condition label of this sample denotes: oral pan-JAK inhibitor, 5-10 mg twice daily. From alopecia areata patients, peripheral blood was collected along with lesional scalp punch biopsies. PBMCs were isolated by density centrifugation and stained for CD3, CD4 and CD8, after which CD4+ and CD8+ T cells were sorted on a FACSAria. The sample originates from a study of CD8+ T cells in alopecia areata (dated by TCRdb to the late 2010s). Broadly, across the study: The treated patients took part in an open-label pilot trial in which moderate-to-severe alopecia areata was treated with oral tofacitinib at 5 to 10 mg twice daily. Human TCRbeta sequencing covered scalp tissue and sorted CD4+ and CD8+ peripheral blood T cells from patchy and totalis/universalis alopecia areata patients and healthy controls. RNA came from the PAXgene miRNA kit for fixed scalp, the miRNeasy kit for PBMCs, and the RNeasy kit for mouse skin. Scalp clonality was compared across normal scalp (n=4), patchy alopecia areata scalp (n=8), and alopecia totalis/universalis scalp (n=8). Tofacitinib-treated patients had biopsies at baseline and at 4 and 24 weeks of treatment, with a later scalp biopsy in several patients. Amplification of TCRbeta CDR3 regions was done by immunoSEQ multiplex PCR using 35 Vbeta forward primers and 13 Jbeta reverse primers. The SALT score, which quantifies the percentage of affected scalp surface area, was used to measure disease severity in treated patients. The study used high-throughput TCRbeta sequencing to examine T cell clonal expansion in alopecia areata, in both the C3H/HeJ mouse model and human patients. Tofacitinib was administered for 6 to 18 months, and 6 months of follow-up off drug were then conducted to assess delayed response and recurrence.

Beyond this particular receptor, the publication reports: Resident alphabeta T cells in normal human skin are also sequenced, complicating scalp TCR repertoire analysis, unlike mouse skin dominated by gammadelta T cells. Scalp clonality and the number of expanded CD8+ clones among the top 100 scalp clones were significantly decreased by tofacitinib. Many expanded lesional clones persisted in scalp and blood during tofacitinib treatment, which may partly explain relapse after stopping treatment. Lesional scalp, especially in alopecia totalis/universalis, showed higher clonality and more expanded CD8+ clones than normal scalp, suggesting antigenic drive. Shared TCR sequences between patients were less evident than in mice, which may be partly attributable to HLA diversity in the patient population. The treated cohort was small, with a single nonresponder, so links between baseline CD8+ expansion and response need larger studies.

In the germline V gene (reference sequence), CDR1 corresponds to GTSNPN and CDR2 to SVGIG. The V end loses 4 bases and the J end loses 2 bases, and a stretch of 17 bases separates them. Taken from cysteine to phenylalanine, the CDR3 has 15 residues. Only the CDR3 DNA is retained, 45 bases long and in frame from the first base. The library came from the immunoSEQ multiplex PCR assay. For TCR sequencing, RNA was extracted from every sample and reverse transcribed into cDNA to serve as template. SuperScript III was used for first-strand cDNA synthesis, primed with a 2:1 mix of oligo-dT and random hexamers. A synthetic immune receptor repertoire was used to gauge amplification bias, and whatever bias remained was removed computationally. On the authors' methods: Raw reads were preprocessed to remove errors, and CDR3 was defined by IMGT conventions from the conserved cysteine to phenylalanine. Clonality was computed as 1 minus the Shannon entropy, with the entropy normalized by log2 of the number of productive unique TCRs. Whether scalp clones were CD4 or CD8 was inferred by matching scalp TCRbeta sequences against CD4 and CD8 repertoires sorted from blood. The clones in this table, taken by TCRdb from immuneACCESS, are in-frame only. Not every clone is retained; where verified, under half of the shortfall comes from an unresolved V gene, and the cause of the rest is unknown. For V, J and clone size, that table is used; D and trimming come from the DNA. For this sample the table gives 150,000 to 200,000 clones, of which about three fifths were detected only once. The top ten clones comprise approximately 1% of the sample.

The rearrangement combines TRBV30 with TRBJ1-2; the D gene is perhaps TRBD1, from 6 matching bases. The sequencing used CD4+ T cells sorted from blood, collected at week 24, from a patient treated with tofacitinib. This receptor was identified in a human donor with alopecia areata. Here is the DNA: TGTGCCTGGAAGGCAGGGGCCAAAGCCAACTATGGCTACACCTTC. This gives the protein CAWKAGAKANYGYTF.